The 2 T cell receptor beta chains below come from one sample, sequenced in a study of shared clonotypes between healthy human individuals. As defined, naive CD8 cells were CD45RO-negative and positively selected for CCR7, with terminally differentiated effector memory CD45RA+ cells excluded. TCRdb's copy holds only in-frame clones and misses some; the assay was immunoSEQ multiplex PCR. The sample lists 2 million to 2.5 million clones, roughly 95% seen once, with roughly 1% in the top ten. Material: naive CD8+ T cells sorted from blood. Every receptor here comes from a man aged 18-30 years in good health.

This chain connects TRBV6-6 to TRBJ1-5; D gene ambiguous. Germline V gives CDR1 MNHNY, CDR2 SVGAGI (reference sequence). The CDR3 is 15 residues long. The V end lost 5 bases, the J end lost 3 bases, and 14 bases lay between the germline ends. DNA for the CDR3: TGTGCCAGCAGTAATCCTACACAGAACAATCAGCCCCAGCATTTT. Its translation is CASSNPTQNNQPQHF.

This chain joins TRBV11-2 and TRBJ1-3, with D tentatively TRBD1 (5 bases). The CDR3 loop spans 15 amino acids. Trimming shortened V by 3 bases and J by 0 bases, and 9 bases separated the two germline ends. Germline CDR1 reads SGHAT; CDR2 reads FQNNGV. CDR3 sequence reads: CASSLGEGSGNTIYF. The CDR3 coding sequence is TGTGCCAGCAGCTTGGGGGAAGGCTCTGGAAACACCATATATTTT.